This TCR beta chain was captured by sequencing in a study of cytomegalovirus exposure and HLA in healthy donors. General study results and limits: Researchers left out some V segments, among them TRBV6-2 and TRBV6-3, as indistinguishable. While the bulk of TCR sequences proved rare, some public TCRs turned up in many donors. Trimming of TCR beta V- and J-genes showed a link, identified in a later analysis, to a missense DCLRE1C variant. Based on reports, TCR beta sequences accurately predicted HLA-A and HLA-B alleles for most subjects.

For this clone: Its target is not known.

PCR used 60 Vbeta primers and 13 Jbeta primers. Produced via immunoSEQ multiplex PCR; TCRdb's table is partial and in-frame only. The profile shows around 190,000 clones, 78% of them singletons. Germline V lookup: CDR1 SGDLS, CDR2 YYNGEE. V was trimmed by 7 bases and J by 5 bases, leaving 13 bases between them. CDR3 size: 12 residues. Input material: PBMCs. This receptor was taken from a female donor in good health and CMV-seronegative. The gene calls are TRBV9 and TRBJ2-7; maybe TRBD2 (6 bases). The CDR3 nucleotides read TGTGCCAGCTCCGGAGGGGACGACGAGCAGTACTTC. This translates into CASSGGDDEQYF.